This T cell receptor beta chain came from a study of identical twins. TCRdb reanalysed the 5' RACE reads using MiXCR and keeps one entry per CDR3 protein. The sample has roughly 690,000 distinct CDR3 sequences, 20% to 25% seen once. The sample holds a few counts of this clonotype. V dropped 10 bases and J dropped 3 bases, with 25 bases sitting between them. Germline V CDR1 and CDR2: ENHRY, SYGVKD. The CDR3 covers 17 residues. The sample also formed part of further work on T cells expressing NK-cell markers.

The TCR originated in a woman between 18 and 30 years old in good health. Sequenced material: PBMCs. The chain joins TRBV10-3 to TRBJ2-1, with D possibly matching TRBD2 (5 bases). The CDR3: CATPAPMVRGIYNEQFF. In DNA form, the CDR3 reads TGTGCCACACCCGCCCCAATGGTTCGGGGAATCTACAATGAGCAGTTCTTC.